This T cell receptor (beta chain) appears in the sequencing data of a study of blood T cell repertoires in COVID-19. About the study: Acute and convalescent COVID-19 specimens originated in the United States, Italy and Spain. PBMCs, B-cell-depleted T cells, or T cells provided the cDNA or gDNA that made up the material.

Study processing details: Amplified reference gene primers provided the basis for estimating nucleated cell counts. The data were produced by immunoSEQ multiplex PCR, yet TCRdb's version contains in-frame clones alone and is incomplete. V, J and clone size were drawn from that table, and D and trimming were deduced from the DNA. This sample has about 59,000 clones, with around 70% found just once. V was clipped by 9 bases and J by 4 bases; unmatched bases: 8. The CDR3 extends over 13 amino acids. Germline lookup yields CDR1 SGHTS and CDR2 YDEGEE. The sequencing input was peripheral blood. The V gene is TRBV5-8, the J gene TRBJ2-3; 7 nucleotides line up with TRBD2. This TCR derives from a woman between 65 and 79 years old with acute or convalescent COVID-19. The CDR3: CATSRLAADTQYF. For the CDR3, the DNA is TGTGCCACATCAAGACTAGCCGCAGATACGCAGTATTTT.